The 15 T cell receptor beta chains listed next were all sequenced from one sample in a study of metastatic and nonmetastatic thyroid tumors. Via MiXCR, TCRdb re-called the PCR reads. The sample lists over 45,000 clones, more than 20% occurring once. Among the patients, none had received any treatment before thyroid surgery. The sample consisted of blood. The source is a male donor with papillary thyroid cancer or a benign thyroid nodule (not recorded which). Some clones in this sample may be carry-over from other donors' samples.

This clone was detected many times. The V gene is TRBV18, the J gene TRBJ2-7; D could derive from TRBD1 or TRBD2 (5 bases each). Per germline, CDR1 KGHSH and CDR2 LQKENI. V was cut by 3 bases and J by 2 bases, with 11 bases left in between. This CDR3 comprises 14 residues. CDR3 sequence: CASSPSRDAYEQYF. Written as DNA, the CDR3 is TGTGCCAGCTCACCCTCCCGGGACGCCTACGAGCAGTACTTC.

This clone was recorded many times. The genes are TRBV4-2 and TRBJ2-3; 8 positions match TRBD2. Germline V gene sequence: CDR1 LGHNA, CDR2 YNFKEQ. V gave up 4 bases and J gave up 6 bases; unmatched junction bases: 21. CDR3 length: 19 residues. In DNA form, the CDR3 reads TGTGCCAGCAGCCCGTACCCCCTCTTTGAGCGGGAGACTCCCGATACGCAGTATTTT. Amino acid sequence: CASSPYPLFERETPDTQYF.

V usage is TRBV11-2 and J usage is TRBJ1-3, with no clear D. V was trimmed by 5 bases and J by 2 bases, leaving 10 bases between them. This CDR3 has 14 residues. Germline CDR1 and CDR2: SGHAT and FQNNGV. CDR3 loop: CASSPRTAGNTIYF. CDR3 coding DNA: TGTGCCAGCAGCCCTCGGACCGCTGGAAACACCATATATTTT.

This clone was counted ten times or more. This CDR3 is CASSPNRDVNNQPQHF. The CDR3 DNA reads as TGTGCCAGCAGCCCAAATCGGGATGTGAATAATCAGCCCCAGCATTTT. This chain uses TRBV4-2 with TRBJ1-5; no clear D. V was pared by 4 bases and J by 4 bases, with 17 bases between. CDR1 and CDR2 (germline): LGHNA, YNFKEQ. The CDR3 has 16 amino acids.

Points on this clone: An end of the junction does not agree with germline; a read error may underlie this. The chain carries TRBV28 and TRBJ2-1, with 8 bases identical to TRBD2. CDR1 is MDHEN, CDR2 SYDVKM, per germline. This CDR3 is 14 amino acids long. The chain's CDR3 is CASILTSGYNEQFF. The CDR3 bases are TGTGCCAGCATTTTAACTAGCGGTTACAATGAGCAGTTCTTC.

This clone showed up just a few times. V and J are TRBV6-1 and TRBJ1-2; 8 bases agree with TRBD1. The CDR3 totals 16 residues. After removal of 0 bases from V and 8 bases from J, the junction contained 11 bases not matched to a gene. CDR1 is MNHNS and CDR2 is SASEGT in the germline V gene. The CDR3 sequence: CASSEARQGPRWGYTF. CDR3 DNA sequence: TGTGCCAGCAGTGAAGCCAGACAGGGGCCCCGTTGGGGCTACACCTTC.

This clone was seen many times. The rearrangement links TRBV19 to TRBJ2-3; 7 bases fit TRBD2. V shed 3 bases, J shed 2 bases, and the junction held 8 bases outside the gene matches. CDR1 and CDR2 from the germline V gene are LNHDA and SQIVND (reference sequence). The CDR3 length is 16 residues. CDR3: CASSIEASGYTDTQYF. The CDR3 DNA is TGTGCCAGTAGTATTGAGGCTAGCGGTTACACAGATACGCAGTATTTT.

The V call is TRBV11-2, the J call TRBJ2-1; D is perhaps TRBD2 (5 bases). Per germline, CDR1 SGHAT and CDR2 FQNNGV. The germline V and J ends were trimmed by 1 base and 8 bases, with 12 bases remaining between them. The CDR3 contains 14 residues. CDR3 bases: TGTGCCAGCAGCTTAGTCCAGATTAGCGATGAGCAGTTCTTC. This gives the protein CASSLVQISDEQFF.

This clone was recorded at least ten times. This chain joins TRBV7-7 and TRBJ2-7, with 10 bases matching TRBD2. V shed 5 bases and J 4 bases; nucleotides not matched to a gene: 8. Germline V lookup: CDR1 SSHAT, CDR2 FNYEAQ (reference sequence). The CDR3 consists of 15 residues. CDR3 in amino acids: CASSPGAGGSYEQYF. The CDR3 bases are TGTGCCAGCAGCCCGGGAGCGGGAGGGAGTTACGAGCAGTACTTC.

The sample holds a few counts of this clone. V is TRBV6-1 and J is TRBJ1-3; D gene ambiguous. CDR3 length: 13 residues. Per the germline V gene, CDR1 is MNHNS and CDR2 is SASEGT. Trimming pared 6 bases from V and 8 bases from J, leaving 14 bases between. The CDR3 bases are TGTGCCAGCAGCCTATTGAGCGAAGACACCATATATTTT. Its protein product is CASSLLSEDTIYF.

This clone was seen many times. J is TRBJ2-7 and V is TRBV5-1, with a tentative D call TRBD2 (6 bases). The germline V gene has CDR1 SGHRS and CDR2 YFSETQ. CDR3 length: 13 residues. V gave up 5 bases and J gave up 4 bases, with 13 bases separating them. CDR3 bases: TGCGCCAGCAGTTCCCGCGGGGAATACGAGCAGTACTTC. Translating gives CASSSRGEYEQYF.

A note on this clone: The junction shows a germline mismatch at one end, possibly a read error. The chain carries TRBV5-5 and TRBJ1-5, with D maybe TRBD1 (6 bases). This CDR3 spans 15 amino acids. Germline CDR1 reads SGHKS; CDR2 reads YYEKEE (reference sequence). The CDR3: CANSLFEQGSQPQHF. CDR3 sequence (DNA): TGTGCCAACAGCTTGTTCGAACAGGGCAGTCAGCCCCAGCATTTT.

The rearrangement links TRBV20-1 to TRBJ1-6, with 10 bases aligning to TRBD1. The CDR3 is 16 amino acids. In germline, CDR1 is DFQATT, CDR2 SNEGSKA (reference sequence). J was trimmed by 5 bases and V by 3 bases; bases with no gene match: 7. The CDR3 DNA reads as TGCAGTGCTAGGGCCGGGACAGGGGTTAATAATTCACCCCTCCACTTT. Translating gives CSARAGTGVNNSPLHF.

This clone was recorded many times. This chain links TRBV7-9 with TRBJ1-2; 9 nucleotides agree with TRBD1. Germline CDR1 SEHNR, CDR2 FQNEAQ (reference sequence). V lost 5 bases, J lost 4 bases, and 8 bases stayed unmatched. The CDR3 totals 15 residues. DNA of the CDR3: TGTGCCAGCAGCGCCACCGGGACAGGGATCTATGGCTACACCTTC. It codes for CASSATGTGIYGYTF.

This clone was recorded a few times. The chain uses TRBV12-3 or TRBV12-4 and TRBJ2-1; 7 bases fit TRBD2. After removal of 7 bases from V and 7 bases from J, the junction contained 13 bases not matched to a gene. CDR3 length: 15 residues. The CDR3 nucleotides read TGTGCCAGCACCGTGGCCGGACTAGACGGGAATGAGCAGTTCTTC. Residues: CASTVAGLDGNEQFF.